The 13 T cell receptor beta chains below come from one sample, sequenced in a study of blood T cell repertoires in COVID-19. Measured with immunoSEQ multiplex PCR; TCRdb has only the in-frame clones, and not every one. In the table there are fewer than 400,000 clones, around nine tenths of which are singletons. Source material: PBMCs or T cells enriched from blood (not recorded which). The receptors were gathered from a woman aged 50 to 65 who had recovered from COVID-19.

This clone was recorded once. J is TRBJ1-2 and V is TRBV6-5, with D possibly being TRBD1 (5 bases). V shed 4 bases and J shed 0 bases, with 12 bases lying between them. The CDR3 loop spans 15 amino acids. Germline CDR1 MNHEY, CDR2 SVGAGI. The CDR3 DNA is TGTGCCAGCAGTTTCACGGACACCTCTAACTATGGCTACACCTTC. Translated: CASSFTDTSNYGYTF.

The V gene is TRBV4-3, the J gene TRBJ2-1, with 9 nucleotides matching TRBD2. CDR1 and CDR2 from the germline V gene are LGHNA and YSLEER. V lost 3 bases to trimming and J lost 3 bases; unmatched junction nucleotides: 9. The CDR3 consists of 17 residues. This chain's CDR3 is CASSHLPGTSHYNEQFF. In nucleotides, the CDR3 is TGCGCCAGCAGCCACCTACCCGGGACTAGCCACTACAATGAGCAGTTCTTC.

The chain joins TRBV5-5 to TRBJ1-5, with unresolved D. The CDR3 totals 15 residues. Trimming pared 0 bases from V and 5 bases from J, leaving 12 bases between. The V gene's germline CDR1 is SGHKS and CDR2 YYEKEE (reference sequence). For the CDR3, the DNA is TGTGCCAGCAGCTTGGCCCTAAGAGGAGATCAGCCCCAGCATTTT. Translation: CASSLALRGDQPQHF.

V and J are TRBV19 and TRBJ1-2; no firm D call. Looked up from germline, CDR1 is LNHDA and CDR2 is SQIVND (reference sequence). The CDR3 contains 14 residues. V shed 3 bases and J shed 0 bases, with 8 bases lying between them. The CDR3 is CASSIEFSNYGYTF. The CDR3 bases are TGTGCCAGTAGTATTGAGTTTTCTAACTATGGCTACACCTTC.

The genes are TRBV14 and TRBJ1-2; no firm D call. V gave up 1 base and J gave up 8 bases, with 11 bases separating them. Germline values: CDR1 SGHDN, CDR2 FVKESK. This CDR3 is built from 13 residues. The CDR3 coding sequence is TGTGCCAGCAGCCAAGGTCCGAGTCTGGGCTACACCTTC. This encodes CASSQGPSLGYTF.

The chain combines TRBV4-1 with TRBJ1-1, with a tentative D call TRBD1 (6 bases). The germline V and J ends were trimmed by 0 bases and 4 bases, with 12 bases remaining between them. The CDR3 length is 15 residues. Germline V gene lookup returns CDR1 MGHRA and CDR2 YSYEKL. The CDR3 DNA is TGCGCCAGCAGCCAAGATTCCATAGGGGGCACTGAAGCTTTCTTT. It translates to CASSQDSIGGTEAFF.

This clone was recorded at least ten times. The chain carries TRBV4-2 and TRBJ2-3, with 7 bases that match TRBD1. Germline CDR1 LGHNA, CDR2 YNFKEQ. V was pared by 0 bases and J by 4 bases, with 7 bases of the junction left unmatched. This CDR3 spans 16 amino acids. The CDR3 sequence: CASSQERGQGADTQYF. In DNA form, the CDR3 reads TGTGCCAGCAGCCAAGAAAGGGGGCAGGGCGCAGATACGCAGTATTTT.

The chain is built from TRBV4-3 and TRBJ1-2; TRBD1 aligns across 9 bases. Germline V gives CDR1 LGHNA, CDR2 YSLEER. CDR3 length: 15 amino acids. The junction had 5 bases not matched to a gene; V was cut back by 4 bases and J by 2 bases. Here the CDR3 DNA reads TGCGCCAGCAGCCCCGGGACAGGGAGGAACTATGGCTACACCTTC. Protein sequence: CASSPGTGRNYGYTF.

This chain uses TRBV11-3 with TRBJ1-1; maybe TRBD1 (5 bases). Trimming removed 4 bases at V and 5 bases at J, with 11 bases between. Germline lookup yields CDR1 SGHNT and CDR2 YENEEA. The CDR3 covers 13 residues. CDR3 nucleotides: TGTGCCAGCAGCTCGCTAAAGGGGACTGAAGCTTTCTTT. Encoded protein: CASSSLKGTEAFF.

The CDR3 here is CASSNRGYGYTF. DNA for the CDR3: TGTGCCAGCAGCAACAGGGGCTATGGCTACACCTTC. J is TRBJ1-2 and V is TRBV27; TRBD1 matches 7 bases. V lost 6 bases to trimming and J lost 4 bases; unmatched junction nucleotides: 2. The CDR3 totals 12 residues. Germline values: CDR1 MNHEY, CDR2 SMNVEV (reference sequence).

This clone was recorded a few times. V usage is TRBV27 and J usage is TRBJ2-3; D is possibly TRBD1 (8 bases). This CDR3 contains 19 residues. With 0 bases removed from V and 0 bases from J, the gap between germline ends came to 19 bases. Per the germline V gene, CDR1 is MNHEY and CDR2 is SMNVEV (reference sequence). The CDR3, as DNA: TGTGCCAGCAGTTTATCGGACTACAGGGGGGGGATCAGCACAGATACGCAGTATTTT. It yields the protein CASSLSDYRGGISTDTQYF.

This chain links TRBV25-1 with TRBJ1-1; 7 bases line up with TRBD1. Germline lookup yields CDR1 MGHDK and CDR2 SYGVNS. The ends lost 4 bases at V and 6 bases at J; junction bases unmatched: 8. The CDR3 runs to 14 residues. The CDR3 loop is CASSVIGQAPEAFF. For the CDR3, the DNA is TGTGCCAGCAGTGTGATCGGACAGGCTCCTGAAGCTTTCTTT.

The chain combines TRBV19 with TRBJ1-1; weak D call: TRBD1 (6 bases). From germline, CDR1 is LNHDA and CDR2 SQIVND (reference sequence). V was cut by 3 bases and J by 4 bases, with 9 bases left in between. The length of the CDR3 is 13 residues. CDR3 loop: CASSMAGATEAFF. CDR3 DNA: TGTGCCAGTAGTATGGCGGGGGCCACTGAAGCTTTCTTT.